The rows below give T cell receptor beta chains drawn from one sample of a study of T cells in Graves' hyperthyroidism and ophthalmopathy. TCRdb reprocessed the multiplex PCR reads with MiXCR, giving one entry per CDR3 protein. The table lists hundreds of thousands of distinct CDR3 sequences, approximately 20% of them singletons. Specimen: blood. The receptors come from a woman aged 18-30 years with Graves' hyperthyroidism. The CDR3 runs from the conserved cysteine through the conserved F or W. The order of the fields is V gene, clone size, CDR3 length, J gene, D gene, CDR3 DNA, CDR3 protein. The D gene is left open where the match is weak. Expanded clones are given a class, and other clones once, few, many or no size at all.

v_gene: TRBV11-2
abundance: -
len: 14
j_gene: TRBJ1-1
d_gene: TRBD1
CDR3nt: TGTGCCAGCACCCCGACAGGGGGAGGCACTGAAGCTTTCTTT
CDR3aa: CASTPTGGGTEAFF

v_gene: TRBV5-5
abundance: many
len: 15
j_gene: TRBJ1-5
d_gene: TRBD1
CDR3nt: TGTGCCAGCATCGCGGGGACAGGCCGCAATCAGCCCCAGCATTTT
CDR3aa: CASIAGTGRNQPQHF

v_gene: TRBV12-3/TRBV12-4
abundance: many
len: 13
j_gene: TRBJ2-5
d_gene: -
CDR3nt: TGTGCCAGCAGTTTTTGGGGGCAAGAGACCCAGTACTTC
CDR3aa: CASSFWGQETQYF

v_gene: TRBV5-8
abundance: few
len: 14
j_gene: TRBJ2-5
d_gene: -
CDR3nt: TGTGCCAGCAGGAGGCGTATCATCCAAGAGACCCAGTACTTC
CDR3aa: CASRRRIIQETQYF

v_gene: TRBV5-1
abundance: -
len: 17
j_gene: TRBJ1-3
d_gene: -
CDR3nt: TGCGCCAGCAGCTTGAATACCCAGGCTACTTCTGGAAACACCATATATTTT
CDR3aa: CASSLNTQATSGNTIYF

v_gene: TRBV5-1
abundance: -
len: 15
j_gene: TRBJ2-2
d_gene: -
CDR3nt: TGCGCCAGCACCTCGAGAGGGGAATGGACCGGGGAGCTGTTTTTT
CDR3aa: CASTSRGEWTGELFF

v_gene: TRBV14
abundance: many
len: 15
j_gene: TRBJ2-7
d_gene: TRBD2
CDR3nt: TGTGCCAGCAGCCGCCTAGCGGGGCGCACCTACGAGCAGTACTTC
CDR3aa: CASSRLAGRTYEQYF

v_gene: TRBV7-2
abundance: many
len: 15
j_gene: TRBJ1-2
d_gene: -
CDR3nt: TGTGCCAGCAGCCCGCCGGGGGGGTCTAACTATGGCTACACCTTC
CDR3aa: CASSPPGGSNYGYTF

v_gene: TRBV5-1
abundance: many
len: 14
j_gene: TRBJ1-1
d_gene: -
CDR3nt: TGCGCCAGCAGCTTGGTGATGGACGGCACTGAAGCTTTCTTT
CDR3aa: CASSLVMDGTEAFF

v_gene: TRBV20-1
abundance: -
len: 11
j_gene: TRBJ2-7
d_gene: -
CDR3nt: TGCAGTGAGCTCGACGGCTACGAGCAGTACTTC
CDR3aa: CSELDGYEQYF

v_gene: TRBV6-5
abundance: -
len: 16
j_gene: TRBJ2-2
d_gene: TRBD1
CDR3nt: TGTGCCAGCAGTTACTTAGGACAGGGTCGTACCGGGGAGCTGTGTTTT
CDR3aa: CASSYLGQGRTGELCF

v_gene: TRBV6-2/TRBV6-3
abundance: many
len: 13
j_gene: TRBJ2-7
d_gene: -
CDR3nt: TGTGCCACCTATGGAGTCAGGACCTACGAGCAGTACTTC
CDR3aa: CATYGVRTYEQYF

v_gene: TRBV27
abundance: many
len: 16
j_gene: TRBJ1-5
d_gene: -
CDR3nt: TGTGCCAGCAGTTTCAGCAGGGGATTTGGCAATCAGCCCCAGCATTTT
CDR3aa: CASSFSRGFGNQPQHF

v_gene: TRBV19
abundance: -
len: 15
j_gene: TRBJ1-5
d_gene: -
CDR3nt: TGTGCCAGTCGCCCACTCTTCGTCGGGCATCAGCCCCAGCATTTT
CDR3aa: CASRPLFVGHQPQHF